What follows are 26 T cell receptor beta chains derived from one specimen sequenced in a study of molecular identifiers for immune sequencing clone quantification. From the PCR reads, TCRdb called clonotypes with MiXCR, one entry per CDR3 protein. The sample contains around 65,000 distinct CDR3 sequences, around a sixth of which appear only once. Specimen: naive CD8+ T cells from blood, with Jurkat cell RNA spiked in. As for subset: FACS-sorted CD8+CD4-CCR7+CD45RA+ naive T cells. These receptor sequences come from a human donor in good health. Some libraries in this study had Jurkat cell RNA spiked in.

In its sample, this clonotype was seen many times. The chain uses TRBV4-1 and TRBJ2-7, with D perhaps TRBD1 (5 bases). V was trimmed by 5 bases and J by 7 bases, leaving 21 bases between them. The CDR3 has 15 amino acids. Germline V lookup: CDR1 MGHRA, CDR2 YSYEKL. CDR3 protein: CASSLKDSSSTEQYF. The CDR3 DNA follows: TGCGCCAGCAGCTTAAAAGACAGTTCGAGCACTGAGCAGTACTTC.

This clonotype was found many times. The J gene is TRBJ2-1, the V gene TRBV7-9; 10 bases agree with TRBD2. Unmatched junction bases numbered 5, after V lost 10 bases and J lost 8 bases. Germline V gene data show CDR1 as SEHNR and CDR2 as FQNEAQ (reference sequence). The CDR3 extends over 12 amino acids. CDR3 sequence reads: CATGLAFDEQFF. The CDR3 DNA reads as TGTGCCACGGGACTAGCGTTTGATGAGCAGTTCTTC.

The sample holds many counts of this clonotype. The chain employs TRBV14 and TRBJ2-1; no clear D gene. The ends were cut back, 0 bases at V and 0 bases at J, with 9 bases in the middle. Germline V gene sequence: CDR1 SGHDN, CDR2 FVKESK. The CDR3 extends over 16 amino acids. CDR3 nucleotide sequence: TGTGCCAGCAGCCAAGATTCACGGAGCTCCTACAATGAGCAGTTCTTC. Translation gives CASSQDSRSSYNEQFF. The whole variable domain, filled in from reference TRBV14 and TRBJ2-1, reads EAGVTQFPSHSVIEKGQTVTLRCDPISGHDNLYWYRRVMGKEIKFLLHFVKESKQDESGMPNNRFLAERTGGTYSTLKVQPAELEDSGVYFCASSQDSRSSYNEQFFGPGTRLTVL.

The table lists this clonotype with many counts. This rearrangement joins TRBV24-1 to TRBJ1-1; D is possibly TRBD1 (5 bases). Between the trimmed V and J ends, which lost 9 bases and 7 bases, there was a span of 17 bases. Germline V gives CDR1 KGHDR, CDR2 SFDVKD. The CDR3 is 13 residues long. The CDR3 bases are TGTGCCACCCCCAATAGGGGTAGGATTGAAGCTTTCTTT. Translating it yields CATPNRGRIEAFF.

As concerns this clonotype: Possible read error: a much larger clone is one base away. The CDR3 DNA sequence: TGTGCCAGCAGCGCCGGGGCCTTCTACGAGCAGTACTTC. This codes for CASSAGAFYEQYF. The chain couples TRBV27 to TRBJ2-7; D might be TRBD1 or TRBD2, each matching 5 bases. Germline CDR1 reads MNHEY; CDR2 reads SMNVEV (reference sequence). V was cut by 6 bases and J by 3 bases, with 12 bases left in between. The CDR3 has 13 amino acids.

This chain connects TRBV30 to TRBJ2-1; D is tentatively TRBD1 or TRBD2 (5 bases each). V lost 3 bases, J lost 0 bases, and 12 bases lay in between. The CDR3 length is 15 residues. Per the germline V gene, CDR1 is GTSNPN and CDR2 is SVGIG (reference sequence). The CDR3 nucleotides are TGTGCCTGGAGCGGGGCGGCCTCCTCCTACAATGAGCAGTTCTTC. Translating gives CAWSGAASSYNEQFF. The whole variable domain, filled in from reference TRBV30 and TRBJ2-1, reads SQTIHQWPATLVQPVGSPLSLECTVEGTSNPNLYWYRQAAGRGLQLLFYSVGIGQISSEVPQNLSASRPQDRQFILSSKKLLLSDSGFYLCAWSGAASSYNEQFFGPGTRLTVL.

This clonotype was seen many times. The chain combines TRBV10-3 with TRBJ1-1; tentatively, D is TRBD1 (6 bases). Germline V gives CDR1 ENHRY, CDR2 SYGVKD. The CDR3 covers 13 residues. V gave up 10 bases and J gave up 0 bases, with 12 bases separating them. The DNA for the CDR3 is TGTGCCACCATAGGGGACATGAACACTGAAGCTTTCTTT. It translates to CATIGDMNTEAFF.

This clonotype was observed many times. The chain links TRBV7-9 to TRBJ2-7; TRBD2 matches 13 bases. The CDR3 is made up of 19 amino acids. Germline V gene sequence: CDR1 SEHNR, CDR2 FQNEAQ (reference sequence). After removal of 2 bases from V and 3 bases from J, the junction contained 13 bases not matched to a gene. In DNA, the CDR3 is TGTGCCAGCAGCTTAACACTAGCGGGAGGGCCCGCGGGGTTCTACGAGCAGTACTTC. Protein: CASSLTLAGGPAGFYEQYF.

In regard to this clonotype: A much larger clone is a single base away; this may be a read error. The rearrangement links TRBV5-6 to TRBJ1-1; no reliable D call. The CDR3 length is 14 residues. Germline CDR1 SGHDT, CDR2 YYEEEE. V lost 2 bases and J lost 3, with 11 bases in between. CDR3 sequence (DNA): TGTGCCAGCAGCTTTTCCTCAGCCGACACTGAAGCTTTCTTT. Protein product: CASSFSSADTEAFF.

A single count supports this clonotype. At one end the junction does not follow the germline gene, possibly because of a read error. The gene calls are TRBV6-1 and TRBJ2-1; D tentatively fits TRBD1 or TRBD2 (5 bases each). The CDR3 loop spans 17 amino acids. The germline gives CDR1 MNHNS, CDR2 SASEGT. CDR3 DNA sequence: TGTGCCAGCAGCGGGACCCATTTTCGGGCCCTTGGGAATGAGCGGTTCTTC. It codes for CASSGTHFRALGNERFF.

As regards this clonotype: One end of the junction fails to match germline, which may point to a read error. This CDR3 is CTSSLARTNEAFF. In DNA, the CDR3 is TGTACCAGCAGCTTAGCGCGGACGAATGAAGCTTTCTTC. J is TRBJ1-1 and V is TRBV7-9, with no clear D. The germline gives CDR1 SEHNR, CDR2 FQNEAQ (reference sequence). This CDR3 spans 13 amino acids.

This clonotype was observed a handful of times. A much larger clone lies a single base off, so this may be a read error. This sequence joins TRBV12-3 or TRBV12-4 and TRBJ1-5, with D maybe TRBD1 (6 bases). The CDR3 spans 14 residues. The V and J ends lost 5 bases and 6 bases respectively, with 14 bases between them. CDR3: CASSLGGEGQPQHF. The CDR3 DNA reads as TGTGCCAGCAGTCTAGGGGGAGAGGGTCAGCCCCAGCATTTT.

The table lists this clonotype with a few counts. The junction shows a germline mismatch at one end, possibly a read error. The chain has TRBV13 and TRBJ1-1, with no clear D. The CDR3 loop spans 13 amino acids. Germline V gene sequence: CDR1 PRHDT, CDR2 FYEKMQ (reference sequence). The CDR3 spells CAGRRYEGTEAFF. CDR3 coding DNA: TGTGCCGGCAGGAGATATGAGGGCACTGAAGCTTTCTTT.

This clonotype was detected only a few times. The chain uses TRBV9 and TRBJ2-7; TRBD2 aligns across 8 bases. CDR3 size: 15 residues. The V gene's germline CDR1 is SGDLS and CDR2 YYNGEE. The junction had 4 bases not matched to a gene; V was cut back by 0 bases and J by 2 bases. Here the CDR3 DNA reads TGTGCCAGCAGCGTAGCGAGCGGGAGTCCCTACGAGCAGTACTTC. Translation gives CASSVASGSPYEQYF.

The table lists this clonotype with many counts. The V call is TRBV11-2, the J call TRBJ2-1, with D possibly matching TRBD2 (6 bases). V dropped 1 base and J dropped 0 bases, with 10 bases sitting between them. This CDR3 comprises 16 residues. CDR1 and CDR2 (germline): SGHAT, FQNNGV. CDR3 nucleotides: TGTGCCAGCAGCTTAGCGGGACTGAGCTCCTACAATGAGCAGTTCTTC. Translating gives CASSLAGLSSYNEQFF.

Ten or more counts support this clonotype. The V call is TRBV6-1, the J call TRBJ2-5; 7 bases agree with TRBD1. CDR1 and CDR2 (germline): MNHNS, SASEGT. Losses at the gene ends were 3 bases for V and 0 bases for J; bases not matched to a gene: 4. The CDR3 contains 15 residues. The DNA of the CDR3 is TGTGCCAGCAGTGATTGGGACAGTTACCAAGAGACCCAGTACTTC. It specifies CASSDWDSYQETQYF.

The chain has TRBV7-9 and TRBJ2-1; 9 nucleotides align to TRBD1. Trimming removed 2 bases from V and 5 bases from J; junction bases left unmatched: 4. Germline V CDR1 and CDR2: SEHNR, FQNEAQ (reference sequence). The length of the CDR3 is 15 residues. The CDR3 reads CASSLPGQGNNEQFF. Here the CDR3 DNA reads TGTGCCAGCAGCTTACCGGGACAGGGCAACAATGAGCAGTTCTTC.

To note about this clonotype: A read error is possible here, since a much larger clone lies one base away. The V call is TRBV27, the J call TRBJ2-7, with TRBD1 matching 9 bases. The germline V gene has CDR1 MNHEY and CDR2 SMNVEV (reference sequence). After removal of 8 bases from V and 1 base from J, the junction contained 0 bases not matched to a gene. This CDR3 is built from 12 residues. The CDR3 DNA reads as TGTGCCAGCGGGACAGGGTCCTACGAGCAGTACTTC. Protein product: CASGTGSYEQYF.

This chain links TRBV28 with TRBJ2-7; 10 bases fit TRBD2. From germline, CDR1 is MDHEN and CDR2 SYDVKM. The CDR3 covers 14 residues. After removal of 5 bases from V and 3 bases from J, the junction contained 4 bases not matched to a gene. The CDR3 coding sequence is TGTGCCAGCAGTCGGACTAGCGGAAACTACGAGCAGTACTTC. Translation gives CASSRTSGNYEQYF.

This clonotype was seen ten or more times. The J gene is TRBJ2-3, the V gene TRBV19, with D maybe TRBD2 (5 bases). V gave up 0 bases and J gave up 6 bases, with 13 bases separating them. The V gene's germline CDR1 is LNHDA and CDR2 SQIVND (reference sequence). This CDR3 comprises 15 residues. The CDR3 region is CASSIDPRGGDTQYF. CDR3 DNA sequence: TGTGCCAGTAGTATAGATCCACGAGGAGGTGATACGCAGTATTTT.

Notes on this clonotype: One junction end does not reproduce the germline sequence, and a read error may be involved. The CDR3 sequence is CASSQEPGLASSTDTQYF. As DNA, the CDR3 is TGCGCCAGCAGCCAAGAACCCGGACTAGCCTCTAGCACGGATACGCAGTATTTT. This sequence joins TRBV4-1 and TRBJ2-3, with 8 positions matching TRBD2. The germline V gene has CDR1 MGHRA and CDR2 YSYEKL. The CDR3 totals 18 residues.

This clonotype was seen only once. The genes are TRBV7-2 and TRBJ2-7, with TRBD2 identical over 7 bases. V shed 5 bases, J shed 2 bases, and the junction held 6 bases outside the gene matches. This CDR3 contains 14 residues. The germline gives CDR1 SGHTA, CDR2 FQGNSA. DNA for the CDR3: TGTGCCAGCAGCACGGCTAGCGGAACCTACGAGCAGTACTTC. Translated, it gives CASSTASGTYEQYF.

This clonotype was counted ten times or more. This chain links TRBV20-1 with TRBJ1-1; D is ambiguous. The V end was cut by 3 bases, the J end by 1 base, with 6 bases between. This CDR3 spans 12 amino acids. Germline V gene data show CDR1 as DFQATT and CDR2 as SNEGSKA (reference sequence). CDR3 sequence reads: CSARAGNTEAFF. Here the CDR3 DNA reads TGCAGTGCTAGGGCCGGGAACACTGAAGCTTTCTTT.

This clonotype appeared a few times. The rearrangement uses TRBV11-3 and TRBJ2-1; 8 bases are a match to TRBD2. Germline CDR1 and CDR2: SGHNT and YENEEA. The CDR3 length is 18 residues. Germline trimming cut 5 bases from V and 4 bases from J; bases unmatched to any gene: 16. The CDR3 reads CASSPGAGEVIGYNEQFF. The CDR3 DNA follows: TGTGCCAGCAGCCCGGGAGCGGGAGAAGTAATTGGGTACAATGAGCAGTTCTTC.

The sample holds a few counts of this clonotype. The CDR3 DNA reads TGCGCCAGCAGCCTAACAACTAGCGACCCCCCCTACGAGCAGTACTTC. Translation: CASSLTTSDPPYEQYF. The chain recombines TRBV4-1 with TRBJ2-7, with TRBD2 matching over 7 bases. V lost 4 bases and J lost 2; bases outside the gene matches: 11. Germline CDR1 reads MGHRA; CDR2 reads YSYEKL. The CDR3 consists of 16 residues.

The sample holds many counts of this clonotype. The chain combines TRBV30 with TRBJ2-7, with 11 bases that match TRBD2. This CDR3 is 16 amino acids long. The germline CDR1 and CDR2 sequences are GTSNPN and SVGIG (reference sequence). J gave up 3 bases and V 3 bases, and 10 bases lay outside the gene matches. The CDR3 bases are TGTGCCTGGAGCCTGAAACCGGGACTAGCGGTCTACGAGCAGTACTTC. Translation gives CAWSLKPGLAVYEQYF. Combining the CDR3 with reference TRBV30 and TRBJ2-7 gives the whole variable domain SQTIHQWPATLVQPVGSPLSLECTVEGTSNPNLYWYRQAAGRGLQLLFYSVGIGQISSEVPQNLSASRPQDRQFILSSKKLLLSDSGFYLCAWSLKPGLAVYEQYFGPGTRLTVT.